The clone carrying this T cell receptor (beta chain) has a single count. The data were taken from a study of control samples from healthy donors and cancer patients. V was trimmed by 5 bases and J by 2 bases, leaving 8 bases between them. The CDR3 loop spans 13 amino acids. The germline gives CDR1 SGHAT, CDR2 FQNNGV. The table came from immunoSEQ multiplex PCR; TCRdb's copy has only in-frame clones and leaves some out. The table includes some 150,000 clones, more than 85% detected once. The source of this sequence is a man aged 30 to 45 in good health. Sequencing was done on a sample of blood. The chain links TRBV11-2 to TRBJ2-3; D is unresolved. CDR3 amino acids: CASSLWYTDTQYF. Written as DNA, the CDR3 is TGTGCCAGCAGCCTCTGGTACACAGATACGCAGTATTTT.